This T cell receptor beta chain stems from a study of T cell repertoires in cytomegalovirus infection. At the level of the study: Public TCR beta signature analysis indicated the presence of both CMV infection and matching HLA type.

Study outcomes and limitations: In two of eight donors, the top clonotype was HLA-C-restricted CMV-specific. People with CMV and the relevant HLA were identified by cumulative public TCR beta family frequency.

Details on this clonotype: Its antigen is not known.

The V and J ends lost 0 bases and 2 bases respectively, with 5 bases between them. The germline V gene encodes CDR1 LGHDT and CDR2 YNNKEL (reference sequence). The CDR3 sequence is 14 residues long. TCRdb called the reads again in MiXCR, with one record for every CDR3 protein. The sample contains more than 250,000 distinct CDR3 sequences, around 15% of which appear only once. Sequencing used PBMCs. The sequence derives from a human donor in good health (CMV status not recorded). Some clones in this sample may be carry-over from other donors' samples. The chain has TRBV3-1 and TRBJ2-1; D ambiguous. The CDR3 loop reads CASSQDLAYNEQFF. The DNA for the CDR3 is TGTGCCAGCAGCCAAGATTTGGCCTACAATGAGCAGTTCTTC.